One and the same sample provided the 31 T cell receptor beta chains below, sequenced in a study of blood T cell repertoires in COVID-19. The assay was immunoSEQ multiplex PCR, and TCRdb's table has in-frame clones only and misses some. There are about 230,000 clones in the sample; roughly 84% occur only once, and over 0.95% lies in the top ten. Material: peripheral blood. Receptor source: a man aged 35 to 55 with acute or convalescent COVID-19.

This chain links TRBV19 with TRBJ2-5, with 7 bases identical to TRBD1. This CDR3 has 13 amino acids. CDR1 and CDR2 from the germline V gene are LNHDA and SQIVND (reference sequence). V shed 5 bases, J shed 5 bases, and the junction held 5 bases outside the gene matches. As DNA, the CDR3 is TGTGCCAGTAGTGACAGGGTGGGGGAGACCCAGTACTTC. This sequence encodes CASSDRVGETQYF.

V is TRBV25-1 and J is TRBJ2-2, with a possible D match to TRBD2 (6 bases). V was pared by 6 bases and J by 6 bases, with 11 bases between. CDR1 and CDR2 (germline): MGHDK, SYGVNS. The CDR3 has 13 amino acids. Written as DNA, the CDR3 is TGTGCCAGCAGGTCCTCGGGAGCCGGGGAGCTGTTTTTT. Protein product: CASRSSGAGELFF.

The chain links TRBV19 to TRBJ1-2, with D possibly TRBD1 on 6 matching bases. V shed 4 bases and J shed 3 bases, with 12 bases lying between them. CDR3 size: 14 residues. Germline CDR1 reads LNHDA; CDR2 reads SQIVND (reference sequence). DNA of the CDR3: TGTGCCAGTAGTACTTGGACAGTCTACTATGGCTACACCTTC. The encoded protein is CASSTWTVYYGYTF.

The CDR3 DNA reads as TGTGCCACGGGGACACAACTGAACACTGAAGCTTTCTTT. Protein product: CATGTQLNTEAFF. The chain couples TRBV5-6 to TRBJ1-1; D is perhaps TRBD1 (6 bases). The CDR3 is 13 residues long. Looked up from germline, CDR1 is SGHDT and CDR2 is YYEEEE. V lost 9 bases, J lost 0 bases, and 12 bases lay in between.

The V and J genes are TRBV10-3 and TRBJ2-3; no reliable D call. The CDR3 consists of 11 residues. CDR1 ENHRY and CDR2 SYGVKD come from the germline V gene. Trimming removed 11 bases from V and 3 bases from J, with 9 bases in between. CDR3 amino acids: CAASSTDTQYF. The CDR3 DNA is TGTGCCGCCAGTTCGACAGATACGCAGTATTTT.

The chain links TRBV5-4 to TRBJ1-1, with D possibly matching TRBD1 (6 bases). In germline, CDR1 is SGHNT, CDR2 YYREEE (reference sequence). This CDR3 contains 13 residues. V dropped 4 bases and J dropped 3 bases, with 10 bases sitting between them. The CDR3 coding sequence is TGTGCCAGCAGCGGTACAGGGCACACTGAAGCTTTCTTT. It translates to CASSGTGHTEAFF.

The sample holds one count of this clone. This sequence joins TRBV5-4 and TRBJ2-3, with a weak D call TRBD1 (5 bases). This CDR3 comprises 15 residues. With 7 bases removed from V and 4 bases from J, the gap between germline ends came to 19 bases. CDR1 and CDR2 (germline): SGHNT, YYREEE (reference sequence). The CDR3 sequence: CASSLPGSKADTQYF. CDR3 nucleotide sequence: TGTGCCAGCTCCCTTCCAGGGTCGAAGGCAGATACGCAGTATTTT.

V usage is TRBV12-3 or TRBV12-4 and J usage is TRBJ1-1, with D unresolved. The ends were cut back, 2 bases at V and 1 base at J, with 5 bases in the middle. CDR3 length: 13 residues. This CDR3 is CASSLTENTEAFF. CDR3 nucleotides: TGTGCCAGCAGTTTAACTGAGAACACTGAAGCTTTCTTT.

The rearrangement links TRBV5-1 to TRBJ1-1, with 7 bases that match TRBD1. Germline CDR1 is SGHRS and CDR2 is YFSETQ. There are 13 residues in the CDR3. Trimming took 4 bases from V and 4 from J; bases not matched to a gene: 4. CDR3 region: CASSTPGGTEAFF. CDR3 bases: TGCGCCAGCAGCACTCCAGGGGGCACTGAAGCTTTCTTT.

This chain joins TRBV30 and TRBJ1-6, with no clear D. Germline CDR1 and CDR2: GTSNPN and SVGIG (reference sequence). CDR3 length: 15 residues. Between the trimmed V and J ends, which lost 5 bases and 0 bases, there was a span of 11 bases. The CDR3: CAWAYRSSYNSPLHF. As DNA, the CDR3 is TGTGCCTGGGCTTACAGAAGCTCCTATAATTCACCCCTCCACTTT.

The chain uses TRBV7-9 and TRBJ1-4, with unresolved D. The V end lost 5 bases, the J end lost 3 bases, and 4 bases lay between the germline ends. The CDR3 length is 12 residues. The germline V gene has CDR1 SEHNR and CDR2 FQNEAQ (reference sequence). Written as DNA, the CDR3 is TGTGCCAGCAGCCCGTCTAATGAAAAACTGTTTTTT. Its translation is CASSPSNEKLFF. Drawing the rest from reference TRBV7-9 and TRBJ1-4, the complete variable domain is DTGVSQNPRHKITKRGQNVTFRCDPISEHNRLYWYRQTLGQGPEFLTYFQNEAQLEKSRLLSDRFSAERPKGSFSTLEIQRTEQGDSAMYLCASSPSNEKLFFGSGTQLSVL.

This clone was seen a few times. V gene TRBV24-1 combines with J gene TRBJ1-4; TRBD1 aligns across 9 bases. With 2 bases clipped from V and 6 bases from J, the junction kept 3 bases outside the gene matches. Germline-derived CDR1 and CDR2 are KGHDR and SFDVKD. CDR3 length: 15 amino acids. The CDR3 reads CATSDSGTGYEKLFF. The CDR3 region has the DNA TGTGCCACCAGTGATTCCGGGACAGGGTATGAAAAACTGTTTTTT.

The rearrangement links TRBV9 to TRBJ2-1; D not resolved. The CDR3 sequence is 12 residues long. Per the germline V gene, CDR1 is SGDLS and CDR2 is YYNGEE. Trimming took 4 bases from V and 9 from J, leaving 11 bases between them. The CDR3 is CASSRGVGEQFF. The CDR3 DNA reads as TGTGCCAGCAGCCGAGGTGTAGGTGAGCAGTTCTTC. Complete variable domain (other parts from reference TRBV9 and TRBJ2-1): DSGVTQTPKHLITATGQRVTLRCSPRSGDLSVYWYQQSLDQGLQFLIQYYNGEERAKGNILERFSAQQFPDLHSELNLSSLELGDSALYFCASSRGVGEQFFGPGTRLTVL.

This sequence joins TRBV7-2 and TRBJ2-7; 12 bases match TRBD2. After removal of 1 base from V and 5 bases from J, the junction contained 3 bases not matched to a gene. Germline values: CDR1 SGHTA, CDR2 FQGNSA. The CDR3 runs 15 residues. CDR3 sequence: CASSLGLAGGNEQYF. CDR3 nucleotides: TGTGCCAGCAGCTTAGGGCTAGCGGGGGGGAACGAGCAGTACTTC. Full variable domain (rest looked up from reference TRBV7-2 and TRBJ2-7): GAGVSQSPSNKVTEKGKDVELRCDPISGHTALYWYRQSLGQGLEFLIYFQGNSAPDKSGLPSDRFSAERTGGSVSTLTIQRTQQEDSAVYLCASSLGLAGGNEQYFGPGTRLTVT.

J is TRBJ2-1 and V is TRBV6-4; 10 bases match TRBD2. Germline V CDR1 and CDR2: MRHNA, SNTAGT. This CDR3 comprises 20 residues. J was trimmed by 0 bases and V by 2 bases; bases with no gene match: 13. CDR3 protein: CASSDVGVGLAGGSYNEQFF. The DNA for the CDR3 is TGTGCCAGCAGTGACGTCGGGGTAGGGTTAGCGGGGGGCTCCTACAATGAGCAGTTCTTC.

CDR3 residues: CASSLLQSPYYGYTF. The CDR3 DNA is TGTGCCAGCAGCTTACTACAGAGTCCCTACTATGGCTACACCTTC. The chain is built from TRBV7-6 and TRBJ1-2; D remains unclear. The CDR3 totals 15 residues. The V and J ends lost 2 bases and 3 bases respectively, with 13 bases between them. The V gene's germline CDR1 is SGHVS and CDR2 FNYEAQ. Variable domain in full (rest from reference TRBV7-6 and TRBJ1-2): GAGVSQSPRYKVTKRGQDVALRCDPISGHVSLYWYRQALGQGPEFLTYFNYEAQQDKSGLPNDRFSAERPEGSISTLTIQRTEQRDSAMYRCASSLLQSPYYGYTFGSGTRLTVV.

This rearrangement joins TRBV5-6 to TRBJ1-1; D possibly corresponds to TRBD1 (5 bases). Trimming took off 4 bases at V and 8 bases at J, with 12 bases between the two ends. This CDR3 is 12 amino acids long. The germline gives CDR1 SGHDT, CDR2 YYEEEE. The CDR3 DNA follows: TGTGCCAGCAGCGGGGCCGGAGAAGAAGCTTTCTTT. Its protein product is CASSGAGEEAFF.

The chain recombines TRBV5-6 with TRBJ2-2; a possible D gene is TRBD2 (6 bases). CDR1 and CDR2 from the germline V gene are SGHDT and YYEEEE. The ends were cut back, 2 bases at V and 2 bases at J, with 16 bases in the middle. The CDR3 extends over 17 amino acids. CDR3 bases: TGTGCCAGCAGCTTCTACGCGGGACGGATTAACACCGGGGAGCTGTTTTTT. This gives the protein CASSFYAGRINTGELFF.

The chain links TRBV9 to TRBJ2-3, with 8 bases fitting TRBD2. CDR1 is SGDLS, CDR2 YYNGEE, per germline. The CDR3 has 14 residues. J gave up 4 bases and V 5 bases, and 6 bases lay outside the gene matches. The CDR3 DNA is TGTGCCAGCAGGGGCGGGGGGAGAGCAGATACGCAGTATTTT. It yields the protein CASRGGGRADTQYF.

V and J are TRBV9 and TRBJ1-1, with D possibly being TRBD1 (5 bases). CDR1 SGDLS and CDR2 YYNGEE come from the germline V gene. CDR3 length equals 16 residues. Trimming shortened V by 4 bases and J by 4 bases, and 20 bases separated the two germline ends. The chain's CDR3 is CASSPRQKIRTTEAFF. The CDR3 DNA reads TGTGCCAGCAGCCCGAGACAGAAAATCCGGACCACTGAAGCTTTCTTT.

The gene calls are TRBV6-5 and TRBJ1-1; possibly TRBD1 for D (6 bases). CDR1 is MNHEY, CDR2 SVGAGI, per germline. The CDR3 contains 14 residues. V lost 4 bases to trimming and J lost 1 base, with 10 bases between them. The CDR3 sequence is CASSSPTGNTEAFF. DNA for the CDR3: TGTGCCAGCAGTTCCCCGACAGGGAACACTGAAGCTTTCTTT.

The chain links TRBV9 to TRBJ2-7; TRBD1 matches at 7 bases. The CDR3 runs 13 residues. Germline loops: CDR1 SGDLS, CDR2 YYNGEE. V lost 3 bases and J lost 6; bases outside the gene matches: 6. CDR3 coding DNA: TGTGCCAGCAGCGGACAGGGTTTGGCCGAGCAGTACTTC. Translated, it gives CASSGQGLAEQYF.

This sequence joins TRBV4-1 and TRBJ2-7; 8 bases map to TRBD1. V was clipped by 5 bases and J by 3 bases; unmatched bases: 9. The CDR3 totals 15 residues. In germline, CDR1 is MGHRA, CDR2 YSYEKL. In nucleotides, the CDR3 is TGCGCCAGCAGCGTGGACAGGGACGTTTACTACGAGCAGTACTTC. Translation gives CASSVDRDVYYEQYF.

The chain links TRBV7-9 to TRBJ1-2; D unresolved. This CDR3 region has 12 residues. Trimming took off 5 bases at V and 3 bases at J, with 7 bases between the two ends. Germline values: CDR1 SEHNR, CDR2 FQNEAQ (reference sequence). The CDR3 reads CASSHSYYGYTF. The CDR3 DNA reads as TGTGCCAGCAGCCACAGCTACTATGGCTACACCTTC.

This chain connects TRBV6-1 to TRBJ1-5; no firm D call. With 2 bases removed from V and 2 bases from J, the gap between germline ends came to 7 bases. Germline lookup yields CDR1 MNHNS and CDR2 SASEGT. CDR3 length: 14 amino acids. Written as DNA, the CDR3 is TGTGCCAGCAGTGAAAGAGGGCGCAATCAGCCCCAGCATTTT. This gives the protein CASSERGRNQPQHF.

The rearrangement uses TRBV5-6 and TRBJ1-5; D unclear. The CDR3 contains 13 residues. V lost 3 bases and J 7 bases, leaving 11 bases between the germline ends. The V gene's germline CDR1 is SGHDT and CDR2 YYEEEE. CDR3 nucleotides: TGTGCCAGCAGCTGGGGAGTAAACCAGCCCCAGCATTTT. Its protein product is CASSWGVNQPQHF.

The chain is built from TRBV4-2 and TRBJ2-7, with a possible D match to TRBD1 (6 bases). The V and J ends lost 0 bases and 1 base respectively, with 10 bases between them. Germline CDR1 LGHNA, CDR2 YNFKEQ. This CDR3 region has 15 residues. Written as DNA, the CDR3 is TGTGCCAGCAGCCAAGAGGGGGCCGGGTCCTACGAGCAGTACTTC. Translating gives CASSQEGAGSYEQYF.

The CDR3 region has the DNA TGTGCCAGCAGCGGACAGGACTTCTCTTACAATGAGCAGTTCTTC. Protein product: CASSGQDFSYNEQFF. The V gene is TRBV5-5, the J gene TRBJ2-1, with 7 bases aligning to TRBD1. The CDR3 is made up of 15 amino acids. Trimming at V came to 4 bases and at J to 4 bases, leaving 8 bases not matched to a gene. CDR1 is SGHKS, CDR2 YYEKEE, per germline (reference sequence).

CDR3 loop: CASSLGGGPGELFF. The CDR3, as DNA: TGTGCCAGCAGCTTAGGTGGAGGGCCCGGGGAGCTGTTTTTT. The chain combines TRBV7-2 with TRBJ2-2; the D gene is possibly TRBD2 (6 bases). V was cut by 1 base and J by 6 bases, with 9 bases left in between. CDR1 is SGHTA, CDR2 FQGNSA, per germline. There are 14 residues in the CDR3.

As regards this clone: At one of its ends the junction is not consistent with the germline gene, which may arise from a read error. In DNA form, the CDR3 reads TGCGCCAGCAGAGGGGTCGGGCGGCCATTT. It is translated as CASRGVGRPF. The chain joins TRBV10-1 to TRBJ1-4; a possible D gene is TRBD1 (5 bases). The CDR3 has 10 residues. From germline, CDR1 is WNHNN and CDR2 SYGVQD (reference sequence).

This clone was observed once. The chain carries TRBV18 and TRBJ1-1, with D perhaps TRBD1 (5 bases). CDR1 and CDR2 from the germline V gene are KGHSH and LQKENI. V shed 3 bases and J shed 1 base, with 12 bases lying between them. The CDR3 extends over 15 amino acids. CDR3 DNA sequence: TGTGCCAGCTCACCGCTGACAGCTTCGAACACTGAAGCTTTCTTT. It is translated as CASSPLTASNTEAFF.